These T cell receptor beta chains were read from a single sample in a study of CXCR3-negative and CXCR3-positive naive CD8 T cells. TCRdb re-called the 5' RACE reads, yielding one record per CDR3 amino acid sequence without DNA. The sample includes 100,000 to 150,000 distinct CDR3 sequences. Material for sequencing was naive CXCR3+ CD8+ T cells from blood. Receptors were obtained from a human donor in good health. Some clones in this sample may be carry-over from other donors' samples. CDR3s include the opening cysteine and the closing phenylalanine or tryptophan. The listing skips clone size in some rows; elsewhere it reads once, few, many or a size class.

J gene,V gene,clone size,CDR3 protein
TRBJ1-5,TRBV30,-,CAWSANSNQPQHF
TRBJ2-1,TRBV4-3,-,CASSQIAGEGYNEQFF
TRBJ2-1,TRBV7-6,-,CASSSHPGAGLGQFF
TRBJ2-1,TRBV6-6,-,CASSLAREQLF
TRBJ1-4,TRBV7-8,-,CASSLEWATNEKLFF
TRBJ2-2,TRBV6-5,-,CASSYTEGAGELFF
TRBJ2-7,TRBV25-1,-,CASSFLTGTEQYF
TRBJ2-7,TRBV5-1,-,CASSLGLAATAYEQYF
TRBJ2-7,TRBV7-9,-,CASSLGIGAGQGFYEQYF
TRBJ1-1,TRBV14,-,CASSHLDRGVGTEAFF
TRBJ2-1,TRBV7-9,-,CASGFSNNEQFF
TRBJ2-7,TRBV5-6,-,CASSSGPGQAYEQYF
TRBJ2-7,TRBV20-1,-,CSASDQSHEQYF
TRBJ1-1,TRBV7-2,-,CASSPGGMNTEAFF
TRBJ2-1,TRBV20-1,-,CSARDSRTWNEQFF
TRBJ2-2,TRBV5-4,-,CASTSIEAGGELFF
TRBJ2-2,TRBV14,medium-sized,CASSQEDRGLVGELFF
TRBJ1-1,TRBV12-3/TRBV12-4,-,CASSSGDLNTEAFF
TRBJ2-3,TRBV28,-,CASSFPRQTGTDTQYF
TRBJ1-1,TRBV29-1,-,CSVAGQGFTEAFF
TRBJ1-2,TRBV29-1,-,CSVEDTLRGGYTF
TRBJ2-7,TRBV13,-,CASSLGGGLSYEQYF